Below are 24 T cell receptor beta chains sequenced from a single sample in a study of blood T cell repertoires in COVID-19. Repertoires were generated with immunoSEQ multiplex PCR, while TCRdb's copy carries only in-frame clones and drops some. Seen here are 250,000 to 400,000 clones, 75% to 90% observed once, and the top ten hold about 5%. Material: PBMCs or T cells enriched from blood (not recorded which). These receptors came from a man in his sixties who had recovered from COVID-19.

This chain joins TRBV6-5 and TRBJ2-5; no clear D. Trimming shortened V by 7 bases and J by 1 base, and 10 bases separated the two germline ends. The CDR3 runs to 13 residues. From germline, CDR1 is MNHEY and CDR2 SVGAGI. The CDR3 here is CASILGPQETQYF. The DNA for the CDR3 is TGTGCCAGCATTCTTGGGCCCCAAGAGACCCAGTACTTC.

V is TRBV7-9 and J is TRBJ1-1; 7 nucleotides match TRBD1. The CDR3 length is 14 residues. J gave up 4 bases and V 6 bases, and 8 bases lay outside the gene matches. Per the germline V gene, CDR1 is SEHNR and CDR2 is FQNEAQ (reference sequence). CDR3 sequence (DNA): TGTGCCAGCAGGGAAGGGGGCACGGGCACTGAAGCTTTCTTT. Amino acids: CASREGGTGTEAFF.

The rearrangement links TRBV27 to TRBJ2-3; D not certain. V lost 5 bases and J lost 3, with 6 bases in between. The CDR3 length is 12 residues. Germline V gives CDR1 MNHEY, CDR2 SMNVEV (reference sequence). In nucleotides, the CDR3 is TGTGCCAGCAGTCAGAATACAGATACGCAGTATTTT. Translated, it gives CASSQNTDTQYF.

The V call is TRBV5-1, the J call TRBJ2-5, with D possibly being TRBD2 (5 bases). Trimming took 0 bases from V and 7 from J, leaving 19 bases between them. Germline V gene data show CDR1 as SGHRS and CDR2 as YFSETQ. This CDR3 is built from 16 residues. The CDR3 bases are TGCGCCAGCAGCTTGGCCAACAGCGCCGGTGGGAGGACCCAGTACTTC. Encoded protein: CASSLANSAGGRTQYF.

The V call is TRBV4-1, the J call TRBJ2-5; 8 nucleotides line up with TRBD2. CDR1 is MGHRA, CDR2 YSYEKL, per germline. This CDR3 is built from 19 residues. After removal of 0 bases from V and 4 bases from J, the junction contained 16 bases not matched to a gene. CDR3 in DNA: TGCGCCAGCAGCCAAGATGCGGGAACGGGGGGGCTTAAGGGAGAGACCCAGTACTTC. It translates to CASSQDAGTGGLKGETQYF.

The V and J genes are TRBV10-3 and TRBJ2-5; D possibly corresponds to TRBD2 (6 bases). Trimming shortened V by 3 bases and J by 2 bases, and 13 bases separated the two germline ends. The V gene's germline CDR1 is ENHRY and CDR2 SYGVKD. The CDR3 covers 15 residues. CDR3 DNA: TGTGCCATCAGTGATGCCGGGACTGTTCAAGAGACCCAGTACTTC. This sequence encodes CAISDAGTVQETQYF.

The chain joins TRBV20-1 to TRBJ1-1; D may be TRBD1 (6 bases). CDR1 is DFQATT, CDR2 SNEGSKA, per germline (reference sequence). The CDR3 has 11 residues. Between the trimmed V and J ends, which lost 1 base and 11 bases, there was a span of 11 bases. This CDR3 reads CSARGERGAFF. The CDR3 region has the DNA TGCAGTGCTAGAGGGGAAAGGGGGGCTTTCTTT.

The chain uses TRBV2 and TRBJ1-5; TRBD1 agrees at 7 bases. Germline CDR1 reads SNHLY; CDR2 reads FYNNEI. After removal of 1 base from V and 4 bases from J, the junction contained 4 bases not matched to a gene. This CDR3 spans 15 amino acids. CDR3 residues: CASSEEGGVNQPQHF. The DNA of the CDR3 is TGTGCCAGCAGTGAAGAAGGGGGCGTAAATCAGCCCCAGCATTTT.

The chain couples TRBV4-2 to TRBJ1-2; D is undetermined. The germline gives CDR1 LGHNA, CDR2 YNFKEQ. CDR3 length equals 13 residues. Trimming removed 1 base from V and 6 bases from J, with 9 bases in between. For the CDR3, the DNA is TGTGCCAGCAGCCAAGCCCACGGGGATGGCTACACCTTC. It codes for CASSQAHGDGYTF.

The V and J genes are TRBV6-5 and TRBJ1-1, with D possibly being TRBD1 (5 bases). The V and J ends lost 5 bases and 7 bases respectively, with 17 bases between them. Germline values: CDR1 MNHEY, CDR2 SVGAGI. The CDR3 loop spans 14 amino acids. CDR3 DNA sequence: TGTGCCAGCAGTCACCGACAGATGTCATTTGAAGCTTTCTTT. Its translation: CASSHRQMSFEAFF.

This clone was seen a single time. The CDR3 DNA sequence: TGTGCCAGCAGCCCAGAGGGGGGGGCCACCGGGGAGCTGTTTTTT. Protein product: CASSPEGGATGELFF. The gene calls are TRBV3-1 (or the pseudogene TRBV3-2) and TRBJ2-2; weak D call: TRBD2 (7 bases). V was cut by 4 bases and J by 4 bases, with 13 bases left in between. CDR3 length equals 15 residues. Germline lookup yields CDR1 LGHDT and CDR2 YNNKEL (reference sequence).

In this sample, this clone turned up a few times. The CDR3 here is CASSPTGRIDEQYF. The CDR3 region has the DNA TGTGCCAGCAGCCCGACAGGGAGGATCGACGAGCAGTACTTC. The chain is built from TRBV9 and TRBJ2-7; D perhaps matches TRBD1 (7 bases). The V gene's germline CDR1 is SGDLS and CDR2 YYNGEE. Deletions cut 4 bases from V and 5 bases from J, with 16 bases between. There are 14 residues in the CDR3.

The gene calls are TRBV5-4 and TRBJ2-1, with D possibly TRBD1 on 6 matching bases. This CDR3 has 15 amino acids. Germline CDR1 reads SGHNT; CDR2 reads YYREEE (reference sequence). The V end lost 5 bases, the J end lost 0 bases, and 12 bases lay between the germline ends. The CDR3: CASSRRDNSYNEQFF. The CDR3 DNA follows: TGTGCCAGCAGTCGCCGGGACAACTCCTACAATGAGCAGTTCTTC.

The chain has TRBV6-1 and TRBJ1-1; perhaps TRBD1 as D (5 bases). The CDR3 loop spans 14 amino acids. CDR1 is MNHNS, CDR2 SASEGT, per germline. V was pared by 2 bases and J by 4 bases, with 11 bases between. The CDR3 spells CASSEFWGSTEAFF. The CDR3 bases are TGTGCCAGCAGTGAATTTTGGGGCAGCACTGAAGCTTTCTTT.

This clone was counted once. The chain couples TRBV20-1 to TRBJ2-7; no clear D gene. Germline CDR1 DFQATT, CDR2 SNEGSKA (reference sequence). The ends were cut back, 3 bases at V and 5 bases at J, with 5 bases in the middle. The CDR3 runs 10 residues. CDR3 protein: CSASGNEQYF. CDR3 sequence (DNA): TGCAGTGCTAGTGGTAACGAGCAGTACTTC.

The chain carries TRBV5-6 and TRBJ2-3, with 8 bases lining up with TRBD2. Germline values: CDR1 SGHDT, CDR2 YYEEEE. The ends lost 4 bases at V and 5 bases at J; junction bases unmatched: 6. The CDR3 runs to 14 residues. CDR3 in amino acids: CASSKAGVGDTQYF. The CDR3 DNA is TGTGCCAGCAGCAAAGCGGGAGTTGGAGATACGCAGTATTTT.

V usage is TRBV6-5 and J usage is TRBJ1-2; 12 positions match TRBD1. Germline lookup yields CDR1 MNHEY and CDR2 SVGAGI. The CDR3 totals 16 residues. V lost 4 bases to trimming and J lost 7 bases; unmatched junction nucleotides: 10. In nucleotides, the CDR3 is TGTGCCAGCAGTTTTATCGTGGGACAGGGGGCGCTTGGCTACACCTTC. Translated, it gives CASSFIVGQGALGYTF.

V usage is TRBV5-1 and J usage is TRBJ1-2; D is unresolved. The germline V gene has CDR1 SGHRS and CDR2 YFSETQ. With 0 bases removed from V and 3 bases from J, the gap between germline ends came to 6 bases. The CDR3 has 13 amino acids. For the CDR3, the DNA is TGCGCCAGCAGCTTGGACACCCACTATGGCTACACCTTC. Translated: CASSLDTHYGYTF.

V is TRBV18 and J is TRBJ2-1; D perhaps matches TRBD2 (6 bases). Germline V lookup: CDR1 KGHSH, CDR2 LQKENI. CDR3 length: 16 amino acids. V lost 5 bases to trimming and J lost 2 bases, with 16 bases between them. CDR3 sequence: CASSSTASATYNEQFF. In DNA form, the CDR3 reads TGTGCCAGCTCATCAACCGCTAGCGCCACCTACAATGAGCAGTTCTTC.

This chain uses TRBV7-3 with TRBJ2-5; D call uncertain. CDR3 length equals 14 residues. Germline lookup yields CDR1 SGHTA and CDR2 FQGTGA. With 5 bases removed from V and 5 bases from J, the gap between germline ends came to 15 bases. The CDR3 nucleotides read TGTGCCAGCAGCCCCGGAGCTTTGAGGGAGACCCAGTACTTC. It yields the protein CASSPGALRETQYF.

The gene calls are TRBV28 and TRBJ2-7; a weak D match, TRBD1 (5 bases). This CDR3 region has 14 residues. Per germline, CDR1 MDHEN and CDR2 SYDVKM. Trimming pared 1 base from V and 3 bases from J, leaving 10 bases between. The CDR3 DNA is TGTGCCAGCAGTTTATCCAGGGTACTCTACGAGCAGTACTTC. As protein: CASSLSRVLYEQYF.

The chain links TRBV5-1 to TRBJ2-5, with D maybe TRBD1 (6 bases). CDR1 is SGHRS and CDR2 is YFSETQ in the germline V gene. The CDR3 sequence is 15 residues long. Between the trimmed V and J ends, which lost 4 bases and 0 bases, there was a span of 13 bases. The CDR3 sequence: CASSVPQGDQETQYF. The CDR3, as DNA: TGCGCCAGCAGCGTCCCACAGGGAGACCAAGAGACCCAGTACTTC.

This chain joins TRBV5-1 and TRBJ1-1, with D perhaps TRBD1 (5 bases). This CDR3 region has 14 residues. Germline CDR1 is SGHRS and CDR2 is YFSETQ. V lost 0 bases and J 0 bases, leaving 6 bases between the germline ends. Written as DNA, the CDR3 is TGCGCCAGCAGCTTGGGGACAATGAACACTGAAGCTTTCTTT. Amino acid sequence: CASSLGTMNTEAFF.

This clone was observed a single time. The chain recombines TRBV5-1 with TRBJ1-4, with 10 nucleotides matching TRBD1. The length of the CDR3 is 15 residues. CDR1 is SGHRS, CDR2 YFSETQ, per germline. V shed 0 bases, J shed 6 bases, and the junction held 2 bases outside the gene matches. The CDR3 sequence: CASSLAGTGDEKLFF. CDR3 bases: TGCGCCAGCAGCTTGGCCGGGACAGGGGATGAAAAACTGTTTTTT.